These T cell receptor beta chains were read from a single sample in a study of cytomegalovirus exposure and HLA in healthy donors. Clones were read by immunoSEQ multiplex PCR, and TCRdb kept only the in-frame ones, dropping some. This sample carries about 160,000 clones, around three quarters of them seen once, and the ten largest clones take roughly 2%. Sequenced sample: PBMCs. All receptors come from a man aged 35 to 55 in good health and CMV-seronegative. Both conserved end residues are part of each CDR3. D genes are given only for firm matches. The size field is filled for only some rows; it gives once, few, many or a size class.

cdr3_length: 13; clone_size: few; v_call: TRBV2; d_call: -; j_call: TRBJ2-1; cdr3_aa: CASSAESYNEQFF; cdr3_nt: TGTGCCAGCAGCGCGGAGTCCTACAATGAGCAGTTCTTC
cdr3_length: 15; clone_size: -; v_call: TRBV2; d_call: -; j_call: TRBJ1-5; cdr3_aa: CASSDTGGDNQPQHF; cdr3_nt: TGTGCCAGCAGTGACACGGGGGGGGACAATCAGCCCCAGCATTTT
cdr3_length: 14; clone_size: few; v_call: TRBV5-1; d_call: -; j_call: TRBJ2-5; cdr3_aa: CASSLGHQQETQYF; cdr3_nt: TGCGCCAGCAGCTTGGGACATCAACAAGAGACCCAGTACTTC
cdr3_length: 12; clone_size: -; v_call: TRBV28; d_call: -; j_call: TRBJ1-5; cdr3_aa: CATGVGNQPQHF; cdr3_nt: TGTGCCACCGGGGTAGGGAATCAGCCCCAGCATTTT
cdr3_length: 14; clone_size: -; v_call: TRBV4-2; d_call: TRBD2; j_call: TRBJ2-3; cdr3_aa: CASSRLADTDTQYF; cdr3_nt: TGTGCCAGCAGCCGACTAGCGGACACAGATACGCAGTATTTT
cdr3_length: 15; clone_size: -; v_call: TRBV4-1; d_call: TRBD2; j_call: TRBJ2-7; cdr3_aa: CASSQGVGGRHEQYF; cdr3_nt: TGCGCCAGCAGCCAAGGAGTCGGCGGGAGGCACGAGCAGTACTTC
cdr3_length: 14; clone_size: -; v_call: TRBV19; d_call: TRBD1; j_call: TRBJ2-3; cdr3_aa: CASSSGTGTDTQYF; cdr3_nt: TGTGCCAGTAGTTCCGGGACAGGCACAGATACGCAGTATTTT
cdr3_length: 13; clone_size: -; v_call: TRBV5-7; d_call: -; j_call: TRBJ2-3; cdr3_aa: CARKDRYTDTQYF; cdr3_nt: TGTGCCAGAAAGGACAGATACACAGATACGCAGTATTTT
cdr3_length: 13; clone_size: -; v_call: TRBV2; d_call: -; j_call: TRBJ1-2; cdr3_aa: CASSVGASYGYTF; cdr3_nt: TGTGCCAGCAGTGTGGGGGCGAGCTATGGCTACACCTTC
cdr3_length: 15; clone_size: -; v_call: TRBV19; d_call: -; j_call: TRBJ1-1; cdr3_aa: CASIYLGSGNTEAFF; cdr3_nt: TGTGCCAGTATCTATCTTGGGAGTGGGAACACTGAAGCTTTCTTT
cdr3_length: 15; clone_size: -; v_call: TRBV9; d_call: -; j_call: TRBJ2-6; cdr3_aa: CASAIRDSGANGLTF; cdr3_nt: TGTGCCAGCGCAATCAGGGACTCTGGGGCCAACGGCCTGACTTTC
cdr3_length: 17; clone_size: -; v_call: TRBV10-3; d_call: TRBD1; j_call: TRBJ2-2; cdr3_aa: CAIRDGQGAPNTGELFF; cdr3_nt: TGTGCCATCAGAGACGGACAGGGGGCTCCAAACACCGGGGAGCTGTTTTTT
cdr3_length: 14; clone_size: few; v_call: TRBV11-1; d_call: TRBD2; j_call: TRBJ2-1; cdr3_aa: CASSGLAGYNEQFF; cdr3_nt: TGTGCCAGCAGCGGACTAGCGGGATACAATGAGCAGTTCTTC
cdr3_length: 13; clone_size: -; v_call: TRBV30; d_call: -; j_call: TRBJ2-7; cdr3_aa: CAWSVLRDALQYF; cdr3_nt: TGTGCCTGGAGTGTATTGCGGGACGCGCTGCAGTACTTC
cdr3_length: 14; clone_size: -; v_call: TRBV6-1; d_call: -; j_call: TRBJ1-3; cdr3_aa: CASSEVHSGNTIYF; cdr3_nt: TGTGCCAGCAGTGAAGTCCACAGTGGAAACACCATATATTTT